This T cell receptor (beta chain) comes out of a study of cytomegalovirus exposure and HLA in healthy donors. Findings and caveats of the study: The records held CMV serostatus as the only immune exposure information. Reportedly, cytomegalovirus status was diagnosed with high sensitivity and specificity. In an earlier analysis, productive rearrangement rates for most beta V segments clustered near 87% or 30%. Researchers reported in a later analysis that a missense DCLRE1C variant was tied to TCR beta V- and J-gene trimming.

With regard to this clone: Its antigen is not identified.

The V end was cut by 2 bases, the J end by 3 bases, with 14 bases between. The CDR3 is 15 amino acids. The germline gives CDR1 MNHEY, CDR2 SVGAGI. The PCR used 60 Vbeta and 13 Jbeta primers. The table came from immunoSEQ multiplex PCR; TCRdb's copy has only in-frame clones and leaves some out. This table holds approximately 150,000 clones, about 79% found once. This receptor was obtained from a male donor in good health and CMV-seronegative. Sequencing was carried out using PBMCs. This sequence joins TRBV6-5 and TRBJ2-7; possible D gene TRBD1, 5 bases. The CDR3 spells CASSYPRAHVYEQYF. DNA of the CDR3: TGTGCCAGCAGTTACCCCAGGGCCCACGTCTACGAGCAGTACTTC.